Presented here are 26 T cell receptor beta chains from one specimen sequenced in a study of cytomegalovirus exposure and HLA in healthy donors. Assay used: immunoSEQ multiplex PCR; TCRdb lists only in-frame clones, some missing. Here the sample spans about 180,000 clones, about 86% being singletons. The sequenced sample was PBMCs. The source is a woman aged 30 to 39 in good health and CMV-seronegative.

V is TRBV14 and J is TRBJ1-2, with D possibly being TRBD1 (6 bases). Trimming took off 1 base at V and 5 bases at J, with 23 bases between the two ends. This CDR3 region has 18 residues. Germline V lookup: CDR1 SGHDN, CDR2 FVKESK. CDR3: CASSQGIGQPLWEYGYTF. The CDR3 DNA reads as TGTGCCAGCAGCCAAGGTATCGGACAGCCTCTCTGGGAATATGGCTACACCTTC.

This clone was counted once. This chain connects TRBV7-9 to TRBJ2-1; no firm D call. Germline V gene data show CDR1 as SEHNR and CDR2 as FQNEAQ (reference sequence). V dropped 5 bases and J dropped 4 bases, with 15 bases sitting between them. The CDR3 contains 15 residues. CDR3 region: CASSLRPAAYNEQFF. CDR3 bases: TGTGCCAGCAGCCTGCGACCGGCGGCTTACAATGAGCAGTTCTTC.

This chain uses TRBV6-5 with TRBJ1-3; the D is unclear. Germline V CDR1 and CDR2: MNHEY, SVGAGI. The CDR3 runs to 15 residues. Trimming cost V 2 bases and J 6 bases, with 14 bases left between them. The CDR3 loop reads CASSYAHYRENTIYF. In DNA form, the CDR3 reads TGTGCCAGCAGTTACGCCCATTACCGCGAAAACACCATATATTTT.

The chain recombines TRBV4-1 with TRBJ2-3, with a weak D call TRBD2 (5 bases). This CDR3 has 14 amino acids. The germline V gene encodes CDR1 MGHRA and CDR2 YSYEKL. The V end lost 4 bases, the J end lost 7 bases, and 15 bases lay between the germline ends. CDR3 in amino acids: CASSLPGLDNTQYF. For the CDR3, the DNA is TGCGCCAGCAGCCTCCCCGGACTCGATAATACGCAGTATTTT.

The chain is built from TRBV7-2 and TRBJ1-1; 7 bases are a match to TRBD1. This CDR3 region has 17 residues. Germline trimming cut 5 bases from V and 1 base from J; bases unmatched to any gene: 13. CDR1 and CDR2 from the germline V gene are SGHTA and FQGNSA. CDR3 loop: CASSLRRGLGSNTEAFF. DNA for the CDR3: TGTGCCAGCAGCCTAAGGAGGGGGCTAGGATCGAACACTGAAGCTTTCTTT.

The V and J genes are TRBV5-1 and TRBJ2-2; 13 bases fit TRBD2. The CDR3 has 18 residues. Unmatched junction bases numbered 9, after V lost 3 bases and J lost 4 bases. The germline CDR1 and CDR2 sequences are SGHRS and YFSETQ. The CDR3: CASSSTSGGALGTGELFF. In nucleotides, the CDR3 is TGCGCCAGCAGCTCTACTAGCGGGGGGGCACTTGGCACCGGGGAGCTGTTTTTT.

V and J are TRBV5-1 and TRBJ2-1; D call uncertain. This CDR3 region has 14 residues. Trimming left V 0 bases short and J 6 bases short, with 10 bases between. The germline gives CDR1 SGHRS, CDR2 YFSETQ. The CDR3 bases are TGCGCCAGCAGCTTGGTTGAACAGTTCAATGAGCAGTTCTTC. It encodes CASSLVEQFNEQFF.

The rearrangement uses TRBV2 and TRBJ2-2; 10 bases fit TRBD2. The CDR3 has 17 residues. Germline V gene sequence: CDR1 SNHLY, CDR2 FYNNEI. V trimming: 5 bases; J trimming: 7 bases; junction bases outside the gene matches: 13. Here the CDR3 DNA reads TGTGCCAGCAGTATACTAGCGGGGTGGATAGAAGGCGGGGAGCTGTTTTTT. Protein product: CASSILAGWIEGGELFF.

This clone was detected a few times. V is TRBV19 and J is TRBJ2-7, with TRBD2 identical over 8 bases. The germline gives CDR1 LNHDA, CDR2 SQIVND (reference sequence). The CDR3 is made up of 11 amino acids. With 9 bases clipped from V and 3 bases from J, the junction kept 1 base outside the gene matches. This chain's CDR3 is CASTSGYEQYF. CDR3 coding DNA: TGTGCCAGCACTAGCGGCTACGAGCAGTACTTC. The full variable domain, completed using reference TRBV19 and TRBJ2-7, is DGGITQSPKYLFRKEGQNVTLSCEQNLNHDAMYWYRQDPGQGLRLIYYSQIVNDFQKGDIAEGYSVSREKKESFPLTVTSAQKNPTAFYLCASTSGYEQYFGPGTRLTVT.

The chain uses TRBV7-5 and TRBJ2-2; the table's D call TRBD2 went unverified against the DNA. TRBV7-5 is deemed a pseudogene. The CDR3 is made up of 18 amino acids. The CDR3 DNA reads TGTGTCAGAAGCTTAAAGACTAGCGGGGTCGCGAACACCGGGGAGCTGTTTTTT. Translated: CVRSLKTSGVANTGELFF.

This clone has only one observation. The chain has TRBV4-1 and TRBJ1-3; no clear D gene. Germline V CDR1 and CDR2: MGHRA, YSYEKL. CDR3 length: 15 residues. The ends were cut back, 0 bases at V and 1 base at J, with 7 bases in the middle. The CDR3 spells CASSQEGGSGNTIYF. CDR3 in DNA: TGCGCCAGCAGCCAAGAAGGCGGGTCTGGAAACACCATATATTTT.

This rearrangement joins TRBV25-1 to TRBJ1-2, with D hard to call. This CDR3 spans 15 amino acids. Trimming left V 1 base short and J 4 bases short, with 13 bases between. Germline CDR1 reads MGHDK; CDR2 reads SYGVNS. The CDR3 bases are TGTGCCAGCAGTGAATTGCGGGGAGGAGGCTATGGCTACACCTTC. As protein: CASSELRGGGYGYTF.

The chain has TRBV18 and TRBJ1-6, with 9 bases matching TRBD1. The germline V gene encodes CDR1 KGHSH and CDR2 LQKENI. The CDR3 contains 18 residues. Trimming at V came to 3 bases and at J to 9 bases, leaving 15 bases not matched to a gene. The CDR3 is CASSPSAPGTGQGSPLHF. CDR3 sequence (DNA): TGTGCCAGCTCACCGTCCGCCCCGGGGACAGGGCAAGGTTCACCCCTCCACTTT.

The chain carries TRBV6-1 and TRBJ1-6, with 10 bases aligning to TRBD1. V shed 5 bases and J 8 bases; nucleotides not matched to a gene: 6. Germline-derived CDR1 and CDR2 are MNHNS and SASEGT. This CDR3 is built from 15 residues. DNA for the CDR3: TGTGCCAGCAGTTTTACGACAGGGGGCGATTCACCCCTCCACTTT. Its protein product is CASSFTTGGDSPLHF.

This chain connects TRBV6-5 to TRBJ1-2, with 7 bases aligning to TRBD1. J was trimmed by 4 bases and V by 5 bases; bases with no gene match: 7. The germline CDR1 and CDR2 sequences are MNHEY and SVGAGI. The CDR3 loop spans 14 amino acids. The CDR3 sequence is CASSAGTEFYGYTF. The CDR3 DNA reads as TGTGCCAGCAGTGCCGGGACAGAATTCTATGGCTACACCTTC.

The V and J genes are TRBV20-1 and TRBJ1-1; 7 nucleotides agree with TRBD1. V lost 3 bases to trimming and J lost 7 bases; unmatched junction nucleotides: 2. The germline gives CDR1 DFQATT, CDR2 SNEGSKA (reference sequence). CDR3 length: 11 amino acids. The CDR3 region has the DNA TGCAGTGCTAGTCGACAGGGTGAAGCTTTCTTT. Protein product: CSASRQGEAFF.

The CDR3 loop is CASSLPSTAYEQYF. DNA for the CDR3: TGTGCCAGCAGCCTCCCGTCCACGGCCTACGAGCAGTACTTC. The rearrangement joins TRBV7-9 to TRBJ2-7; D call uncertain. Per germline, CDR1 SEHNR and CDR2 FQNEAQ (reference sequence). This CDR3 is 14 amino acids long. V lost 5 bases and J 2 bases, leaving 13 bases between the germline ends.

This clone occurred once. This chain joins TRBV7-2 and TRBJ2-1, with D tentatively TRBD1 (6 bases). This CDR3 comprises 16 residues. From germline, CDR1 is SGHTA and CDR2 FQGNSA. V gave up 5 bases and J gave up 4 bases, with 18 bases separating them. The CDR3 nucleotides read TGTGCCAGCAGCCCATCCGGGACATCACGTTACAATGAGCAGTTCTTC. It is translated as CASSPSGTSRYNEQFF. Variable domain in full (rest from reference TRBV7-2 and TRBJ2-1): GAGVSQSPSNKVTEKGKDVELRCDPISGHTALYWYRQSLGQGLEFLIYFQGNSAPDKSGLPSDRFSAERTGGSVSTLTIQRTQQEDSAVYLCASSPSGTSRYNEQFFGPGTRLTVL.

J is TRBJ1-5 and V is TRBV19; D might be TRBD1 (5 bases). This CDR3 is built from 14 residues. V gave up 4 bases and J gave up 6 bases, with 13 bases separating them. Germline V gene lookup returns CDR1 LNHDA and CDR2 SQIVND (reference sequence). The DNA of the CDR3 is TGTGCCAGTAGTAGTACAGGTGGTGGTCAGCCCCAGCATTTT. This sequence encodes CASSSTGGGQPQHF. The full variable domain, completed using reference TRBV19 and TRBJ1-5, is DGGITQSPKYLFRKEGQNVTLSCEQNLNHDAMYWYRQDPGQGLRLIYYSQIVNDFQKGDIAEGYSVSREKKESFPLTVTSAQKNPTAFYLCASSSTGGGQPQHFGDGTRLSIL.

This chain joins TRBV7-8 and TRBJ2-7; D remains unclear. Trimming cost V 5 bases and J 6 bases, with 11 bases left between them. From germline, CDR1 is SGHVS and CDR2 FQNEAQ. CDR3 length: 12 amino acids. The CDR3 sequence is CASSLQSGEQYF. CDR3 coding DNA: TGTGCCAGCAGCCTCCAGTCGGGCGAGCAGTACTTC. Based on the CDR3 plus reference TRBV7-8 and TRBJ2-7, the full variable domain is GAGVSQSPRYKVAKRGQDVALRCDPISGHVSLFWYQQALGQGPEFLTYFQNEAQLDKSGLPSDRFFAERPEGSVSTLKIQRTQQEDSAVYLCASSLQSGEQYFGPGTRLTVT.

The chain joins TRBV27 to TRBJ1-5; a possible D gene is TRBD1 (5 bases). The CDR3 extends over 13 amino acids. Germline V gene lookup returns CDR1 MNHEY and CDR2 SMNVEV (reference sequence). Trimming shortened V by 6 bases and J by 5 bases, and 11 bases separated the two germline ends. CDR3 loop: CASSFTGYQPQHF. CDR3 nucleotide sequence: TGTGCCAGCAGCTTTACAGGTTATCAGCCCCAGCATTTT.

The chain joins TRBV11-2 to TRBJ1-2; D ambiguous. Trimming left V 5 bases short and J 3 bases short, with 16 bases between. CDR1 and CDR2 from the germline V gene are SGHAT and FQNNGV. The CDR3 consists of 15 residues. The DNA of the CDR3 is TGTGCCAGCAGCCATACTATGGAGCTAGACTATGGCTACACCTTC. As protein: CASSHTMELDYGYTF.

This chain connects TRBV7-8 to TRBJ1-6; D gene uncertain. Germline CDR1 and CDR2: SGHVS and FQNEAQ. V was cut by 3 bases and J by 5 bases, with 5 bases left in between. This CDR3 is built from 13 residues. The chain's CDR3 is CASSFSDNSPLHF. CDR3 in DNA: TGTGCCAGCAGCTTCAGCGATAATTCACCCCTCCACTTT. Together with reference TRBV7-8 and TRBJ1-6, the CDR3 gives the full variable domain: GAGVSQSPRYKVAKRGQDVALRCDPISGHVSLFWYQQALGQGPEFLTYFQNEAQLDKSGLPSDRFFAERPEGSVSTLKIQRTQQEDSAVYLCASSFSDNSPLHFGNGTRLTVT.

The chain links TRBV5-1 to TRBJ2-1; 15 bases align to TRBD2. The ends lost 5 bases at V and 6 bases at J; junction bases unmatched: 6. CDR1 SGHRS and CDR2 YFSETQ come from the germline V gene. CDR3 size: 16 residues. The CDR3 here is CASSRTSGGAGNEQFF. The CDR3 nucleotides read TGCGCCAGCAGTCGGACTAGCGGGGGGGCTGGCAATGAGCAGTTCTTC.

The table lists this clone with a few counts. The chain links TRBV7-9 to TRBJ2-3; 13 positions agree with TRBD2. The CDR3 sequence is 17 residues long. V shed 5 bases and J 2 bases; nucleotides not matched to a gene: 7. Germline CDR1 is SEHNR and CDR2 is FQNEAQ (reference sequence). This CDR3 reads CASSMRTSGGLTDTQYF. Here the CDR3 DNA reads TGTGCCAGCAGCATGAGGACTAGCGGGGGTCTCACAGATACGCAGTATTTT.

The chain links TRBV5-6 to TRBJ2-1; tentative D call: TRBD2 (5 bases). The germline gives CDR1 SGHDT, CDR2 YYEEEE. CDR3 size: 12 residues. Trimming took 5 bases from V and 8 from J, leaving 11 bases between them. The CDR3 sequence: CASSLQEDEQFF. As DNA, the CDR3 is TGTGCCAGCAGTCTTCAGGAGGATGAGCAGTTCTTC. The whole variable domain, remainder taken from reference TRBV5-6 and TRBJ2-1, is DAGVTQSPTHLIKTRGQQVTLRCSPKSGHDTVSWYQQALGQGPQFIFQYYEEEERQRGNFPDRFSGHQFPNYSSELNVNALLLGDSALYLCASSLQEDEQFFGPGTRLTVL.